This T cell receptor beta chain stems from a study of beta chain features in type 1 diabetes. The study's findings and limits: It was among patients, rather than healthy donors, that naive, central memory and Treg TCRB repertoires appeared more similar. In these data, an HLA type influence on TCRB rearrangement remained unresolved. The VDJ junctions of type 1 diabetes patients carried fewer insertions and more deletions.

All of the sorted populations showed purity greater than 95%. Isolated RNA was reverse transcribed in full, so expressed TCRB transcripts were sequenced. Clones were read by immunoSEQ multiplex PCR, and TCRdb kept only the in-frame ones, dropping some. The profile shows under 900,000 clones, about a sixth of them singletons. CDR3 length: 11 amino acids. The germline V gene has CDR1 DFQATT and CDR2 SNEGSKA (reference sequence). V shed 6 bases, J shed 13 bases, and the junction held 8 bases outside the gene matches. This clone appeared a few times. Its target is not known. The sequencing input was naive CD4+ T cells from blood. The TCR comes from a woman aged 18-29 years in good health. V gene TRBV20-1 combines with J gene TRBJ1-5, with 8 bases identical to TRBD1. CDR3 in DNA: TGCAGTGCAAGGCAGGGGGCCACTCAGCATTTT. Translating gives CSARQGATQHF.